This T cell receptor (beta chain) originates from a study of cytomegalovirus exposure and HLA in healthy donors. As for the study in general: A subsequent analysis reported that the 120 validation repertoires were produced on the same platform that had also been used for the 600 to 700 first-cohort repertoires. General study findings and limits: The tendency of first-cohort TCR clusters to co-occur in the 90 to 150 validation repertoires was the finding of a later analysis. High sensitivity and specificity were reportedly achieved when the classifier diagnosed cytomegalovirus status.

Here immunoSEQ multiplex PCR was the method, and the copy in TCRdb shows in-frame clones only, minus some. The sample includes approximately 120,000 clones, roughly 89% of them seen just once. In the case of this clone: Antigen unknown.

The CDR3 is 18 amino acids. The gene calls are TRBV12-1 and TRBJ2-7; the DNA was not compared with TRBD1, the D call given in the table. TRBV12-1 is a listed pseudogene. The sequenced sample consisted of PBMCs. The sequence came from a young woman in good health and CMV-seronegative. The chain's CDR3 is CASSFEGVTRELPYEQYF. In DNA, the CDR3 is TGTGCCAGCAGCTTTGAGGGGGTTACGAGGGAGTTACCCTACGAGCAGTACTTC.